The count of the clone carrying this TCR beta chain is one. Trimming left V 4 bases short and J 8 bases short, with 7 bases between. This CDR3 is 12 amino acids long. The V gene's germline CDR1 is KGHDR and CDR2 SFDVKD. The entry originates in a study of control samples from healthy donors and cancer patients. Method: immunoSEQ multiplex PCR; TCRdb's copy keeps in-frame clones and lacks some. The top ten hold approximately 2.3% of the sample, which has 95,000 to 130,000 clones, 88% seen once. V gene TRBV24-1 combines with J gene TRBJ2-2; D is unresolved. The source of this sequence is a woman between 70 and 85 years old in good health. The sequencing input was blood. The CDR3 spells CATSEEIGELFF. CDR3 DNA sequence: TGTGCCACCAGTGAAGAAATAGGGGAGCTGTTTTTT.